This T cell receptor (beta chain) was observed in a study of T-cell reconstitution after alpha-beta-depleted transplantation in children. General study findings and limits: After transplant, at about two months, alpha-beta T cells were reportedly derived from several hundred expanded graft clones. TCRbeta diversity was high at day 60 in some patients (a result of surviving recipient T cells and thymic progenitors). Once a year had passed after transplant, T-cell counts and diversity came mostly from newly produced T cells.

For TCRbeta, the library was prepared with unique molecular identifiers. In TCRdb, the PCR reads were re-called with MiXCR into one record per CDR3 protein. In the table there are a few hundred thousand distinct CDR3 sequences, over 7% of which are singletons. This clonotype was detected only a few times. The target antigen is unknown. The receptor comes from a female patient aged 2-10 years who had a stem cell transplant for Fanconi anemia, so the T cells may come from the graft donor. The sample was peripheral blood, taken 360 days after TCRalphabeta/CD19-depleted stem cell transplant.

CDR3 in amino acids: CASSLGSGGPYEQYF. CDR3 nucleotide sequence: TGCGCCAGCAGCTTGGGGTCGGGGGGCCCCTACGAGCAGTACTTC. This chain uses TRBV5-1 with TRBJ2-7; D might be TRBD2 (7 bases). Trimming stripped 0 bases from V and 2 bases from J, with 12 bases between. Germline CDR1 and CDR2: SGHRS and YFSETQ. The CDR3 extends over 15 amino acids.